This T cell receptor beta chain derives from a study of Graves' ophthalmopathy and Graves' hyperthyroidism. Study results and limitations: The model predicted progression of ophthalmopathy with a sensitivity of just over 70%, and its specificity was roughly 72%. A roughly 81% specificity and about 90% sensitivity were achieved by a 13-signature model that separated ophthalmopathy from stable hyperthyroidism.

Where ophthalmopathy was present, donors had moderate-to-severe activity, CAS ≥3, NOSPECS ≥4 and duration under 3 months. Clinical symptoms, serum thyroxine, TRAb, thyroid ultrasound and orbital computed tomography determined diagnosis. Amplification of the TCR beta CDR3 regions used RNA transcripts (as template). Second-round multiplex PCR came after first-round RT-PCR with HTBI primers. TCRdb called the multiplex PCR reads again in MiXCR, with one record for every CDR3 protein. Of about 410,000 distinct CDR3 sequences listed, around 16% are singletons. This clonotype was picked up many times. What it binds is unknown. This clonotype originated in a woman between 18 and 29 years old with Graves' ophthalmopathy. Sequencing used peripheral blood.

The CDR3 protein is CASSVGEMGEQYF. CDR3 DNA sequence: TGTGCCAGCAGCGTAGGCGAGATGGGCGAGCAGTACTTC. The J gene is TRBJ2-7, the V gene TRBV9; no clear D. CDR3 length equals 13 residues. Germline CDR1 and CDR2: SGDLS and YYNGEE. Deletions cut 0 bases from V and 6 bases from J, with 10 bases between.